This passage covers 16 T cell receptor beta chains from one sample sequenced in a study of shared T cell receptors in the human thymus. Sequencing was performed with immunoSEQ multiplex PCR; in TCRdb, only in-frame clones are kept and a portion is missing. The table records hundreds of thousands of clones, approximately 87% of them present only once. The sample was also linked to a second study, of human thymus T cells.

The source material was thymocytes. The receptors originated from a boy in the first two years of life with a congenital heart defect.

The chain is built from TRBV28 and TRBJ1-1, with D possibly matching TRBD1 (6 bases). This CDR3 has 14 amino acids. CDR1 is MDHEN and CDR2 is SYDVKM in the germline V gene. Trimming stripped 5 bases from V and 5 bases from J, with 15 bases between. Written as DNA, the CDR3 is TGTGCCAGCAGTACCTCCAGGGGTAGGACTGAAGCTTTCTTT. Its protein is CASSTSRGRTEAFF.

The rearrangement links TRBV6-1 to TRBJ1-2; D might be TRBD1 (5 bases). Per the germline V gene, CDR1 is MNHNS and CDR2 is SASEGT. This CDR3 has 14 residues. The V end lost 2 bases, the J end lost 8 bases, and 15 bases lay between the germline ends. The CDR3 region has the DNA TGTGCCAGCAGTGAACTAGGGCAAGGGGAAGGCTACACCTTC. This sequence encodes CASSELGQGEGYTF.

CDR3 sequence: CASSQEGRLYRQETQYF. CDR3 nucleotides: TGCGCCAGCAGCCAAGAAGGGAGGTTGTACCGCCAAGAGACCCAGTACTTC. This chain links TRBV4-3 with TRBJ2-5, with D perhaps TRBD2 (6 bases). V lost 0 bases and J lost 1, with 15 bases in between. Germline lookup yields CDR1 LGHNA and CDR2 YSLEER. CDR3 length: 17 amino acids.

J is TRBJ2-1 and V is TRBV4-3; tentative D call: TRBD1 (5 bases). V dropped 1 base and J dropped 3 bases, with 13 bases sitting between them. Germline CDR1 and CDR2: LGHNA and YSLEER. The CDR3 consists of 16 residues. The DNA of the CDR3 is TGCGCCAGCAGCCAAGGGACACCTCTAGGCTACAATGAGCAGTTCTTC. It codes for CASSQGTPLGYNEQFF.

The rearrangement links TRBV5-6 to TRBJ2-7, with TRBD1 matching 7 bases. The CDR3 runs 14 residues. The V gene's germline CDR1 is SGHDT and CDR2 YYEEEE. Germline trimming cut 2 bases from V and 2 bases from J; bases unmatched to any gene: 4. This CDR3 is CASSFRTGPYEQYF. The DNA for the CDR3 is TGTGCCAGCAGCTTTCGGACAGGCCCCTACGAGCAGTACTTC. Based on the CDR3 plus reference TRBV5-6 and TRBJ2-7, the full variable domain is DAGVTQSPTHLIKTRGQQVTLRCSPKSGHDTVSWYQQALGQGPQFIFQYYEEEERQRGNFPDRFSGHQFPNYSSELNVNALLLGDSALYLCASSFRTGPYEQYFGPGTRLTVT.

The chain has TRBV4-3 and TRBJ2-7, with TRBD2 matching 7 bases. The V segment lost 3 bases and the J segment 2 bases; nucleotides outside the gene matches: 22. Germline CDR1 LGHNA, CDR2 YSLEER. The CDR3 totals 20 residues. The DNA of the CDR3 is TGCGCCAGCAGCCACGAAGTTGGGCGGGAGCGGGATGTTGTTCCCTACGAGCAGTACTTC. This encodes CASSHEVGRERDVVPYEQYF.

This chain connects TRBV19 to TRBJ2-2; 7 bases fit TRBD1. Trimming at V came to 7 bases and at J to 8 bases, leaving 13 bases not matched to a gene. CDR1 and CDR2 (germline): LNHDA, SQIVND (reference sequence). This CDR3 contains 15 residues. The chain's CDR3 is CASKEGRGFSGELFF. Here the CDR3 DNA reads TGTGCCAGTAAAGAGGGCAGGGGGTTCAGTGGGGAGCTGTTTTTT.

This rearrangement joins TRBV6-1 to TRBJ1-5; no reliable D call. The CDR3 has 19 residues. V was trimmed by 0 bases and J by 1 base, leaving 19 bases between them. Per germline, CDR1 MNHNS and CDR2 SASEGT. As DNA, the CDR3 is TGTGCCAGCAGTGAAGCTGATGCAGGTCCGGCGGGAAGCAATCAGCCCCAGCATTTT. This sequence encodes CASSEADAGPAGSNQPQHF.

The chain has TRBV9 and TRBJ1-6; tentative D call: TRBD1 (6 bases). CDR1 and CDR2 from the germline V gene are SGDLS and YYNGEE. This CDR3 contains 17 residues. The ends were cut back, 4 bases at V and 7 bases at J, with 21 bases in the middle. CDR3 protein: CASSNLSHGGWNSPLHF. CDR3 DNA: TGTGCCAGCAGCAACCTATCCCATGGGGGCTGGAATTCACCCCTCCACTTT. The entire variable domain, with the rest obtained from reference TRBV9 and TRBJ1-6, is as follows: DSGVTQTPKHLITATGQRVTLRCSPRSGDLSVYWYQQSLDQGLQFLIQYYNGEERAKGNILERFSAQQFPDLHSELNLSSLELGDSALYFCASSNLSHGGWNSPLHFGNGTRLTVT.

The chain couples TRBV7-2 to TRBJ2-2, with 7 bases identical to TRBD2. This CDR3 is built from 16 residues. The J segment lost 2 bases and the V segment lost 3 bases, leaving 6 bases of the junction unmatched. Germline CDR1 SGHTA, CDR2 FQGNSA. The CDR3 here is CASSLRGTPNTGELFF. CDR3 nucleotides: TGTGCCAGCAGCTTGCGGGGGACTCCTAACACCGGGGAGCTGTTTTTT.

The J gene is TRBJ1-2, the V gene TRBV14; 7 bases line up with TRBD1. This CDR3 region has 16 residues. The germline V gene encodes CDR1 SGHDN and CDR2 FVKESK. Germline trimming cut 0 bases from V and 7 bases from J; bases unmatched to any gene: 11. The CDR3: CASSQDLSDRILGYTF. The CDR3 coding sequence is TGTGCCAGCAGCCAAGATCTTTCGGACAGGATCCTTGGCTACACCTTC.

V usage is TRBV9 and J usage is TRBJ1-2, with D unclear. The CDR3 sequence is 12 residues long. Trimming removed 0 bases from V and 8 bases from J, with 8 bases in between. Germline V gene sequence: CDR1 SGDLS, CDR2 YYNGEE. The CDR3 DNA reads TGTGCCAGCAGCGTAGAAGGAGGGGGCTACACCTTC. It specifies CASSVEGGGYTF.

The CDR3 DNA follows: TGTGCCATCAGTGGGAGGGGGCTAACCGGGGAGCTGTTTTTT. Residues: CAISGRGLTGELFF. The chain is built from TRBV10-3 and TRBJ2-2, with a tentative D call TRBD1 (7 bases). Trimming shortened V by 4 bases and J by 5 bases, and 11 bases separated the two germline ends. This CDR3 region has 14 residues. Germline values: CDR1 ENHRY, CDR2 SYGVKD.

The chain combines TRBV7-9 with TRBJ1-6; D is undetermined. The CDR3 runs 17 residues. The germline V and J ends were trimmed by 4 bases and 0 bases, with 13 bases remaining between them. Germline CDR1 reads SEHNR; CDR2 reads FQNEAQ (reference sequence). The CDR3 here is CASSSTRLGSYNSPLHF. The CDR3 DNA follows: TGTGCCAGCAGCTCTACTAGGTTGGGCTCCTATAATTCACCCCTCCACTTT.

The CDR3: CASKSRPGANYGYTF. DNA for the CDR3: TGTGCCAGCAAGAGTCGTCCGGGAGCTAACTATGGCTACACCTTC. The chain has TRBV27 and TRBJ1-2; D not certain. Trimming shortened V by 7 bases and J by 0 bases, and 15 bases separated the two germline ends. Germline CDR1 MNHEY, CDR2 SMNVEV (reference sequence). The CDR3 is 15 amino acids.

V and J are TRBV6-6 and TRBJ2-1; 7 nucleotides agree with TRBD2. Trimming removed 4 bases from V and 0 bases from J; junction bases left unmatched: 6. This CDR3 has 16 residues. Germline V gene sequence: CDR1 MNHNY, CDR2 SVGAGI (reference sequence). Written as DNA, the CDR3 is TGTGCCAGCAGTTCGGAAGCGGGGAGCTCCTACAATGAGCAGTTCTTC. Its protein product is CASSSEAGSSYNEQFF.